This TCR beta chain was sequenced in a study of T cell responses to AZD1222 COVID-19 vaccine (dated by TCRdb to about 2021). About the full investigation: AZD1222 recipients with second doses at about 4 weeks or about 12 weeks were pooled, because spike-specific TCR depth and breadth did not differ between schedules. Enrollment into the trials was organized by age into subgroups of 18-55, 56-69 and 70-plus years, and those subgroups contained roughly 150, 30 and 60 TCR-sequenced participants, respectively. TCR sequencing covered 233 trial participants: 200 to 210 given two doses of AZD1222 and 26 given two doses of MenACWY control vaccine. The paper's findings and limits, for the study overall: Participants were mostly white British, with more females than males. The authors suggested clonal diversity may have been underestimated. Conclusions about previously exposed vaccinees are limited, since just a handful of AZD1222 recipients were seropositive for SARS-CoV-2 at baseline. Because no day 14 peak-response samples were available, repertoires were characterized only after the peak T cell response. Nearly half of unique spike-specific TCRs reportedly recognized epitopes outside regions mutated in the B.1.351 and B.1.1.7 variants. The whole spike protein was spanned by vaccine-associated CD4 TCRs, and dominant responses were seen in regions 160-218 and 743-854. After two AZD1222 doses, spike-specific TCR breadth and depth were significantly higher than at day 0 and than in MenACWY recipients. The 56-69-year group was small, and its depth increase did not reach significance, likely because of low power.

The V and J ends are trimmed by 4 bases and 5 bases, leaving 19 bases between them. CDR3 length: 17 amino acids, cysteine to phenylalanine. Only CDR3 DNA remains: 51 bases, in frame from the first base. CDR1 and CDR2 (SGHDT, YYEEEE) derive from the germline V gene. As concerns this clone: Its specific antigen is unknown. The input lacks base qualities; no much larger clone sits a single base away.

The CDR3 regions of human TCRbeta chains were subjected to immunosequencing. As for the original processing: Repertoire TCRs were checked for matches against a reference library of SARS-CoV-2-specific TCRs that had been generated using the MIRA antigen-specificity platform. Breadth was defined as the fraction of unique TCRs that were SARS-CoV-2-associated. Depth was defined as the fraction of total T cells that were SARS-CoV-2-associated. Using the MIRA data, every spike-specific TCR was mapped to the spike region that the TCR reacted to and assigned to either a CD4 or a CD8 class. Log10-transformed breadth and depth values were compared by one-way ANOVA with Sidak's multiple comparisons tests. TCRdb retrieved this table from immuneACCESS and kept in-frame rearrangements only. Not all clones are present; in checked studies, unresolved V genes account for under half, and no reason is known for the remainder. The V and J calls and clone size were taken over from that table, and D and trimming were inferred from the DNA. Counted in this sample were under 95,000 clones; roughly 85% of them appeared once. Of the sample, around 8.2% is held by the ten largest clones.

The time point label corresponds to: baseline before first vaccination. The vaccinee samples were drawn from two UK trials, COV001 and COV002, one of which was a single-blind randomized controlled phase 2/3 trial testing AZD1222 (ChAdOx1 nCoV-19) in healthy adults. For TCRbeta chain sequencing, PBMC samples were collected from trial participants at day 0 and at day 28 after the second dose. The TCR originated in an adult in good health. The chain employs TRBV5-6 and TRBJ1-6; confidence is insufficient to name the D gene. Specimen: peripheral blood, collected on day 0 of AZD1222 vaccination. The CDR3 region: CASSPTVLGLDNSPLHF. The DNA sequence is as follows: TGTGCCAGCAGCCCCACGGTGCTCGGCTTGGATAATTCACCCCTCCACTTT.